This T cell receptor (beta chain) appears in the sequencing data of a study of cytomegalovirus exposure and HLA in healthy donors. PCR primers comprised 60 Vbeta and 13 Jbeta primers. Profiling relied on immunoSEQ multiplex PCR, and the TCRdb table lists in-frame clones only, not all of them. The profile shows about 200,000 clones, 65% to 85% of them singletons. Findings and caveats of the study: Sequencing depth roughly uniform across donors was assumed in presence/absence analyses.

This clone was observed a single time. What it binds is unknown. These donors, healthy bone marrow donors, were studied. Germline loops: CDR1 MNHEY, CDR2 SVGAGI. CDR3 length: 14 residues. Trimming cost V 6 bases and J 4 bases; bases outside gene matches: 8. The chain employs TRBV6-5 and TRBJ2-5; 7 bases fit TRBD1. The sequencing input was PBMCs. This sequence originates from a woman aged 25-40 years in good health and CMV-seronegative. CDR3 protein: CASSPQGSGETQYF. The CDR3 DNA follows: TGTGCCAGCAGCCCACAGGGGTCGGGAGAGACCCAGTACTTC.